This T cell receptor (beta chain) was documented in a study of shared clonotypes between healthy human individuals. Study-level background: Researchers assigned three CD4 naive, three CD4 memory, two CD8 naive and one CD8 memory plate to each donor. General study results and limits: In general, naive subsets displayed greater estimated richness than memory subsets did.

Repertoires were generated with immunoSEQ multiplex PCR, while TCRdb's copy carries only in-frame clones and drops some. In the table there are about 870,000 clones, 90% to 95% of which are singletons. As to this clone: Its target is unknown.

Positively selected for CCR7, the CD45RO-negative cells used as naive CD8 cells excluded terminally differentiated effector memory CD45RA+ cells. The CDR3 is 16 amino acids. The V gene end was trimmed by 0 bases and the J gene end by 3 bases; junction bases not matched to a gene: 7. The germline CDR1 and CDR2 sequences are SGHRS and YFSETQ. The V call is TRBV5-1, the J call TRBJ2-3, with TRBD2 identical over 7 bases. This sequence originates from a man between 25 and 39 years old in good health. The sample was naive CD8+ T cells sorted from blood. Here the CDR3 reads CASSLELGRETDTQYF. Here the CDR3 DNA reads TGCGCCAGCAGCTTGGAACTGGGGCGGGAGACAGATACGCAGTATTTT.